The entry below gives a single T cell receptor beta chain sequence along with its context. Profiling relied on immunoSEQ multiplex PCR, and the TCRdb table lists in-frame clones only, not all of them. Among under 350,000 clones listed, 65% to 90% were seen once. This sample was included in a study of blood T cell repertoires in COVID-19. Looking at the study overall: The cDNA or gDNA used as material had been derived from T cells, B-cell-depleted T cells, or PBMCs.

Participant-reported clinical history was the basis for cohort assignment. Per the germline V gene, CDR1 is LGHDT and CDR2 is YNNKEL (reference sequence). Trimming pared 0 bases from V and 7 bases from J, leaving 10 bases between. The CDR3 contains 13 residues. The sequence was collected from a woman aged 40-49 years with acute COVID-19. V usage is TRBV3-1 (or the pseudogene TRBV3-2) and J usage is TRBJ2-7; D is uncertain. The sequenced sample was PBMCs or T cells enriched from blood (not recorded which). This chain's CDR3 is CASSQDVLREQYF. For the CDR3, the DNA is TGTGCCAGCAGCCAAGATGTCTTGAGGGAGCAGTACTTC.